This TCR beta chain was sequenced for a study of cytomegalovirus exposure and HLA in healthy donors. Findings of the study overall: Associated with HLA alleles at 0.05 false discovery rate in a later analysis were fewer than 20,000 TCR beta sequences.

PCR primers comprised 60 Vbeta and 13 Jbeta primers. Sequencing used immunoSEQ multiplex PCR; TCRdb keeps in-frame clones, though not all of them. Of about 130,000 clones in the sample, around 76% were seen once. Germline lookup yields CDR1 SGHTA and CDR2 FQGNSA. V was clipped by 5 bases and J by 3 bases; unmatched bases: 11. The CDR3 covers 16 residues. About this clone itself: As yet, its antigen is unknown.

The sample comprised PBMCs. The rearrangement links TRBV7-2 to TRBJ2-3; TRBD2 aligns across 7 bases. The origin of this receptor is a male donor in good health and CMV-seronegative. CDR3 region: CASSASGTEVTDTQYF. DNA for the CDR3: TGTGCCAGCAGCGCTAGCGGTACGGAGGTAACAGATACGCAGTATTTT.